This entry features one TCR beta chain sequence. This table comes from immunoSEQ multiplex PCR, and its TCRdb copy is limited to in-frame clones, with some not included. Among 20,000 to 25,000 clones, approximately 95% were seen once, and the ten largest hold over 2.5%. These data are taken from a study of chemoradiotherapy in HPV16-positive cancers. CDR1 and CDR2 from the germline V gene are SGHRS and YFSETQ. CDR3 size: 15 residues. V lost 4 bases, J lost 4 bases, and 14 bases lay in between. The chain links TRBV5-1 to TRBJ1-4; no definite D call. Collection of the sample occurred from a patient who underwent chemoradiotherapy. The clonotype comes from a human donor with HPV-associated anogenital cancer. CDR3 loop: CASSLWGGLNEKLFF. The CDR3 DNA follows: TGCGCCAGCAGCCTCTGGGGAGGGCTTAATGAAAAACTGTTTTTT. Full variable domain (outside the CDR3, taken from reference TRBV5-1 and TRBJ1-4): KAGVTQTPRYLIKTRGQQVTLSCSPISGHRSVSWYQQTPGQGLQFLFEYFSETQRNKGNFPGRFSGRQFSNSRSEMNVSTLELGDSALYLCASSLWGGLNEKLFFGSGTQLSVL.